Each of the 29 T cell receptor beta chains below was sequenced from the same sample in a study of T cells in localized non-small cell lung cancer. Clones were read by immunoSEQ multiplex PCR, and TCRdb kept only the in-frame ones, dropping some. The table shows 25,000 to 35,000 clones, with around 93% occurring only once. The material sequenced was peripheral blood, taken before any cancer treatment. The receptor set was obtained from an older female donor with stage I lung adenocarcinoma.

This sequence joins TRBV5-5 and TRBJ1-2; tentatively, D is TRBD1 (5 bases). With 7 bases removed from V and 8 bases from J, the gap between germline ends came to 21 bases. The CDR3 spans 14 residues. The V gene's germline CDR1 is SGHKS and CDR2 YYEKEE (reference sequence). This chain's CDR3 is CASDPGTERGGYTF. CDR3 coding DNA: TGTGCCAGCGACCCCGGGACGGAACGTGGAGGCTACACCTTC.

The genes are TRBV6-1 and TRBJ1-3, with unresolved D. This CDR3 is built from 15 residues. V lost 1 base, J lost 0 bases, and 7 bases lay in between. Germline V gene sequence: CDR1 MNHNS, CDR2 SASEGT. The CDR3 is CASSEGYSSGNTIYF. In nucleotides, the CDR3 is TGTGCCAGCAGTGAAGGGTACAGCTCTGGAAACACCATATATTTT.

The chain combines TRBV5-1 with TRBJ2-1; the D gene could be TRBD1 or TRBD2 (5 bases each). CDR3 size: 14 residues. Germline values: CDR1 SGHRS, CDR2 YFSETQ. Deletions cut 4 bases from V and 3 bases from J, with 11 bases between. This CDR3 is CASSDGTDYNEQFF. DNA of the CDR3: TGCGCCAGCAGCGACGGGACCGACTACAATGAGCAGTTCTTC.

The chain recombines TRBV7-7 with TRBJ2-5; tentatively, D is TRBD1 or TRBD2 (5 bases each). Trimming cost V 2 bases and J 1 base, with 14 bases left between them. The CDR3 length is 16 residues. Germline V lookup: CDR1 SSHAT, CDR2 FNYEAQ (reference sequence). In DNA form, the CDR3 reads TGTGCCAGCAGCTTACGGTGGGACCCGCCCCAAGAGACCCAGTACTTC. Its protein product is CASSLRWDPPQETQYF. The entire variable domain, with the rest obtained from reference TRBV7-7 and TRBJ2-5, is as follows: GAGVSQSPRYKVTKRGQDVTLRCDPISSHATLYWYQQALGQGPEFLTYFNYEAQPDKSGLPSDRFSAERPEGSISTLTIQRTEQRDSAMYRCASSLRWDPPQETQYFGPGTRLLVL.

This clone was detected only once. V is TRBV10-2 and J is TRBJ2-7; TRBD1 agrees at 10 bases. This CDR3 has 16 residues. After removal of 3 bases from V and 3 bases from J, the junction contained 8 bases not matched to a gene. CDR1 is WSHSY and CDR2 is SAAADI in the germline V gene. The CDR3: CASSDRGQGVFYEQYF. DNA for the CDR3: TGCGCCAGCAGTGATCGTGGACAGGGGGTTTTCTACGAGCAGTACTTC.

This chain joins TRBV18 and TRBJ2-6; TRBD1 agrees at 7 bases. CDR1 and CDR2 from the germline V gene are KGHSH and LQKENI. The CDR3 is made up of 17 amino acids. V dropped 5 bases and J dropped 4; count of bases not matched to a gene: 11. The CDR3 loop reads CASSSSPTGVGANVLTF. Written as DNA, the CDR3 is TGTGCCAGCTCATCCAGCCCTACAGGGGTCGGGGCCAACGTCCTGACTTTC.

CDR3 bases: TGTGCCAGCAGCTTTCGAGATTACGACACTGAAGCTTTCTTT. Translated, it gives CASSFRDYDTEAFF. This chain links TRBV5-8 with TRBJ1-1; D is ambiguous. V lost 2 bases and J lost 3, with 11 bases in between. CDR1 is SGHTS and CDR2 is YDEGEE in the germline V gene. CDR3 length equals 14 residues.

The chain combines TRBV11-3 with TRBJ2-3, with 10 positions matching TRBD2. CDR1 and CDR2 (germline): SGHNT, YENEEA. The CDR3 is 20 residues long. V lost 3 bases and J lost 2; bases outside the gene matches: 17. CDR3 sequence reads: CASSFKGGAGGAYNTDTQYF. CDR3 coding DNA: TGTGCCAGCAGCTTTAAAGGAGGAGCGGGGGGGGCATACAACACAGATACGCAGTATTTT.

The chain couples TRBV9 to TRBJ2-3; D might be TRBD2 (6 bases). V was cut by 6 bases and J by 4 bases, with 18 bases left in between. This CDR3 comprises 15 residues. Looked up from germline, CDR1 is SGDLS and CDR2 is YYNGEE. CDR3 amino acids: CASTGRGSMADTQYF. The CDR3 DNA is TGTGCCAGCACGGGGCGGGGTAGCATGGCAGATACGCAGTATTTT. The full variable domain, with the rest looked up from reference TRBV9 and TRBJ2-3, is DSGVTQTPKHLITATGQRVTLRCSPRSGDLSVYWYQQSLDQGLQFLIQYYNGEERAKGNILERFSAQQFPDLHSELNLSSLELGDSALYFCASTGRGSMADTQYFGPGTRLTVL.

The CDR3 DNA sequence: TGTGCCAGCAGTTCCGCTCTCGGCTACACCTTC. It translates to CASSSALGYTF. The rearrangement uses TRBV6-5 and TRBJ1-2, with D unclear. This CDR3 has 11 residues. Looked up from germline, CDR1 is MNHEY and CDR2 is SVGAGI. V was trimmed by 4 bases and J by 8 bases, leaving 8 bases between them.

The sample holds one count of this clone. The V gene is TRBV5-1, the J gene TRBJ1-5; 9 bases map to TRBD1. This CDR3 spans 15 amino acids. V was clipped by 4 bases and J by 6 bases; unmatched bases: 8. Germline V gene sequence: CDR1 SGHRS, CDR2 YFSETQ. The CDR3 region is CASSEAGQGGQPQHF. The CDR3 bases are TGCGCCAGCAGCGAGGCGGGACAGGGTGGTCAGCCCCAGCATTTT.

This clone was observed once. This sequence joins TRBV10-1 and TRBJ2-7; tentative D call: TRBD1 (5 bases). The V and J ends lost 5 bases and 0 bases respectively, with 8 bases between them. Per the germline V gene, CDR1 is WNHNN and CDR2 is SYGVQD (reference sequence). The CDR3 is made up of 13 amino acids. The CDR3 sequence: CASSRQSSYEQYF. The CDR3 bases are TGCGCCAGCAGTAGACAGTCCTCCTACGAGCAGTACTTC.

The gene calls are TRBV6-1 and TRBJ1-6; no definite D call. V shed 2 bases and J shed 8 bases, with 13 bases lying between them. The CDR3 runs 15 residues. Germline assignment: CDR1 MNHNS and CDR2 SASEGT. The CDR3 bases are TGTGCCAGCAGTGAACTGGGTAAGGGCGATTCACCCCTCCACTTT. Its translation is CASSELGKGDSPLHF.

This chain joins TRBV19 and TRBJ1-1; a weak D match, TRBD1 (6 bases). The CDR3 consists of 17 residues. V lost 3 bases and J lost 0, with 17 bases in between. Germline V CDR1 and CDR2: LNHDA, SQIVND (reference sequence). This chain's CDR3 is CASSIYEGGRMNTEAFF. The CDR3 region has the DNA TGTGCCAGTAGTATCTATGAAGGGGGGAGAATGAACACTGAAGCTTTCTTT.

This clone has only a few counts. V gene TRBV7-2 combines with J gene TRBJ2-5; D perhaps matches TRBD2 (6 bases). Deletions cut 0 bases from V and 4 bases from J, with 12 bases between. Germline loops: CDR1 SGHTA, CDR2 FQGNSA. The CDR3 totals 15 residues. CDR3 residues: CASSLAGGAPETQYF. The CDR3, as DNA: TGTGCCAGCAGCTTAGCGGGGGGAGCACCAGAGACCCAGTACTTC.

The chain uses TRBV7-8 and TRBJ2-7; TRBD2 agrees at 7 bases. V shed 0 bases and J 2 bases; nucleotides not matched to a gene: 4. Germline CDR1 is SGHVS and CDR2 is FQNEAQ. The CDR3 sequence is 15 residues long. DNA for the CDR3: TGTGCCAGCAGCTTAGCGCGGGGGAGAACCTACGAGCAGTACTTC. Amino acid sequence: CASSLARGRTYEQYF.

V is TRBV7-6 and J is TRBJ2-6; no firm D call. Germline CDR1 reads SGHVS; CDR2 reads FNYEAQ. This CDR3 contains 18 residues. V was shortened by 4 bases and J by 0 bases, with 16 bases between the two germline ends. The CDR3 nucleotides are TGTGCCAGCAGCTATGGACGACGAGGAGTCTCTGGGGCCAACGTCCTGACTTTC. Protein: CASSYGRRGVSGANVLTF.

This clone appeared once. This chain uses TRBV7-3 with TRBJ2-1; TRBD1 agrees at 7 bases. The CDR3 extends over 16 amino acids. CDR1 and CDR2 from the germline V gene are SGHTA and FQGTGA. V shed 3 bases, J shed 3 bases, and the junction held 8 bases outside the gene matches. CDR3 sequence: CASSFDRDSLYNEQFF. The CDR3 coding sequence is TGTGCCAGCAGCTTTGACCGGGACAGTCTCTACAATGAGCAGTTCTTC.

The chain has TRBV6-1 and TRBJ2-2, with a possible D match to TRBD1 (6 bases). Trimming took 7 bases from V and 3 from J, leaving 15 bases between them. This CDR3 comprises 15 residues. CDR1 is MNHNS and CDR2 is SASEGT in the germline V gene. This CDR3 is CASTLGQGYTGELFF. The CDR3 nucleotides read TGTGCCAGCACCCTGGGGCAGGGGTACACCGGGGAGCTGTTTTTT.

V usage is TRBV6-6 and J usage is TRBJ1-3; 8 nucleotides align to TRBD1. CDR1 is MNHNY, CDR2 SVGAGI, per germline (reference sequence). With 5 bases clipped from V and 5 bases from J, the junction kept 5 bases outside the gene matches. The CDR3 is 14 amino acids. CDR3 region: CASSRTGIRNTIYF. In nucleotides, the CDR3 is TGTGCCAGCAGTCGGACAGGGATAAGAAACACCATATATTTT.

The CDR3 sequence is CASSLRQGAQLNTEAFF. CDR3 DNA sequence: TGTGCCAGCAGCTTACGACAGGGGGCCCAATTGAACACTGAAGCTTTCTTT. The V call is TRBV21-1, the J call TRBJ1-1; the table's D call, TRBD1, has no DNA check behind it. TRBV21-1 is reported as a pseudogene. The CDR3 sequence is 17 residues long.

V and J are TRBV2 and TRBJ1-2, with D maybe TRBD1 (5 bases). The CDR3 is 13 residues long. V lost 7 bases and J lost 6, with 15 bases in between. In germline, CDR1 is SNHLY, CDR2 FYNNEI. The CDR3 spells CASIAGVVHGYTF. The CDR3 DNA is TGTGCCAGCATTGCGGGGGTCGTTCATGGCTACACCTTC.

This chain joins TRBV5-1 and TRBJ1-3; unclear D gene. The length of the CDR3 is 13 residues. In germline, CDR1 is SGHRS, CDR2 YFSETQ. Trimming took 7 bases from V and 0 from J, leaving 8 bases between them. CDR3 residues: CASAQSSGNTIYF. The CDR3 DNA sequence: TGCGCCAGCGCCCAGAGCTCTGGAAACACCATATATTTT.

CDR3: CASSLRGPAGSPLHF. The CDR3 DNA follows: TGTGCCAGCAGTTTACGGGGCCCCGCCGGTTCACCCCTCCACTTT. The gene calls are TRBV28 and TRBJ1-6, with a weak D call TRBD1 (5 bases). Germline assignment: CDR1 MDHEN and CDR2 SYDVKM. CDR3 length: 15 residues. Trimming left V 2 bases short and J 9 bases short, with 14 bases between.

The rearrangement joins TRBV5-5 to TRBJ2-2; D possibly corresponds to TRBD2 (5 bases). Germline-derived CDR1 and CDR2 are SGHKS and YYEKEE (reference sequence). Trimming took off 6 bases at V and 5 bases at J, with 23 bases between the two ends. The CDR3 consists of 17 residues. DNA for the CDR3: TGTGCCAGCAACCAAAACACTGGGAGAGGACGAACCGGGGAGCTGTTTTTT. This translates into CASNQNTGRGRTGELFF.

The chain couples TRBV18 to TRBJ1-3, with D unclear. Trimming took off 0 bases at V and 0 bases at J, with 9 bases between the two ends. CDR3 length equals 16 residues. Germline V gene data show CDR1 as KGHSH and CDR2 as LQKENI. CDR3 amino acids: CASSPPQVNSGNTIYF. The CDR3 region has the DNA TGTGCCAGCTCACCACCGCAGGTGAACTCTGGAAACACCATATATTTT.

V is TRBV19 and J is TRBJ1-2; a possible D gene is TRBD1 (6 bases). The V end was cut by 0 bases, the J end by 3 bases, with 11 bases between. The germline CDR1 and CDR2 sequences are LNHDA and SQIVND (reference sequence). The CDR3 is 15 amino acids. The CDR3 loop is CASSIETGLDYGYTF. The CDR3 region has the DNA TGTGCCAGTAGTATAGAGACAGGTCTGGACTATGGCTACACCTTC.

V and J are TRBV2 and TRBJ2-7, with no clear D. The V end was cut by 7 bases, the J end by 0 bases, with 13 bases between. Germline values: CDR1 SNHLY, CDR2 FYNNEI. The CDR3 runs to 14 residues. As DNA, the CDR3 is TGTGCCAGCACCCTAGGCGCGAGCTCCTACGAGCAGTACTTC. It translates to CASTLGASSYEQYF.

V usage is TRBV19 and J usage is TRBJ1-1; TRBD1 matches at 9 bases. The germline V gene encodes CDR1 LNHDA and CDR2 SQIVND (reference sequence). V was pared by 5 bases and J by 1 base, with 2 bases of the junction left unmatched. This CDR3 is 14 amino acids long. This chain's CDR3 is CASSLGQGNTEAFF. The CDR3 DNA sequence: TGTGCCAGTAGTTTGGGACAGGGGAACACTGAAGCTTTCTTT.